The T cell receptor (beta chain) described here comes from a study of monozygotic twins with inflammatory bowel disease. General study results and limits: TCRbeta diversity (inverse Simpson) was lower in IBD patients than in healthy co-twins.

The CDR3 is 18 amino acids. Germline CDR1 is MNHEY and CDR2 is SVGEGT. TCRalpha and TCRbeta cDNA was put through two nested PCRs of about 15 and 9 cycles. TCRdb reanalyzed the 5' RACE reads and collapses them to one entry per CDR3 protein, without DNA. The sample has some 99,000 distinct CDR3 sequences, and its top ten clones hold around 11%. As to this clonotype: The antigen is unknown.

This clonotype was obtained from a human donor with ulcerative colitis or Crohn's disease, or a healthy co-twin of an affected twin (not recorded which). J is TRBJ2-7 and V is TRBV6-2 or TRBV6-3; TCRdb's D call of TRBD2 is untestable without DNA. The sample was blood. The chain's CDR3 is CASSRYPRRDGSSYEQYF.